Presented here are 8 T cell receptor beta chains from one specimen sequenced in a study of T-cell memory formation after mild COVID-19. TCRdb recomputed calls from the 5' RACE reads with MiXCR, one row per CDR3 protein. This table has hundreds of thousands of distinct CDR3 sequences, roughly 18% appearing once. The sequenced material came from PBMCs or a T cell subset sorted from them (not recorded which). The receptors were sampled from an adult woman who had mild COVID-19 (a few samples of this study predate the infection). Cell type and time point are not known.

This chain joins TRBV18 and TRBJ1-1, with unresolved D. Per germline, CDR1 KGHSH and CDR2 LQKENI. The ends were cut back, 2 bases at V and 5 bases at J, with 21 bases in the middle. The CDR3 covers 17 residues. The CDR3 sequence is CASSPGAAPRLRTEAFF. DNA for the CDR3: TGTGCCAGCTCACCAGGCGCGGCCCCAAGGTTGAGGACTGAAGCTTTCTTT. Supplemented by reference TRBV18 and TRBJ1-1, the full variable domain reads NAGVMQNPRHLVRRRGQEARLRCSPMKGHSHVYWYRQLPEEGLKFMVYLQKENIIDESGMPKERFSAEFPKEGPSILRIQQVVRGDSAAYFCASSPGAAPRLRTEAFFGQGTRLTVV.

This chain uses TRBV9 with TRBJ2-3, with D tentatively TRBD2 (7 bases). The CDR3 runs to 16 residues. CDR1 is SGDLS, CDR2 YYNGEE, per germline. V lost 2 bases, J lost 1 base, and 14 bases lay in between. The CDR3 loop is CASSVFGGLGTDTQYF. CDR3 nucleotides: TGTGCCAGCAGCGTCTTCGGGGGGCTCGGCACAGATACGCAGTATTTT.

This clonotype was observed a handful of times. The chain uses TRBV6-6 and TRBJ1-1, with 8 bases fitting TRBD1. The CDR3 spans 14 residues. Losses at the gene ends were 2 bases for V and 4 bases for J; bases not matched to a gene: 3. CDR1 is MNHNY and CDR2 is SVGAGI in the germline V gene (reference sequence). CDR3 nucleotide sequence: TGTGCCAGCAGTTACATAACAGGGGGCACTGAAGCTTTCTTT. This translates into CASSYITGGTEAFF.

The chain uses TRBV5-1 and TRBJ2-4; D ambiguous. The CDR3 length is 16 residues. Germline V gene data show CDR1 as SGHRS and CDR2 as YFSETQ. The V end was cut by 1 base, the J end by 0 bases, with 11 bases between. Here the CDR3 DNA reads TGCGCCAGCAGCTTGACCGGGCATATAGCCAAAAACATTCAGTACTTC. Amino acids: CASSLTGHIAKNIQYF.

The V gene is TRBV5-5, the J gene TRBJ2-3, with TRBD2 identical over 11 bases. The CDR3 contains 16 residues. V gave up 3 bases and J gave up 4 bases; unmatched junction bases: 7. CDR1 is SGHKS, CDR2 YYEKEE, per germline (reference sequence). The DNA for the CDR3 is TGTGCCAGCAGCTATAGCGGGGGGGCCGATTCAGATACGCAGTATTTT. This translates into CASSYSGGADSDTQYF.

J is TRBJ2-3 and V is TRBV29-1; the match to TRBD2 covers 8 bases. The CDR3 loop spans 14 amino acids. The germline CDR1 and CDR2 sequences are SQVTM and ANQGSEA. Trimming cost V 1 base and J 6 bases; bases outside gene matches: 6. The CDR3 DNA is TGCAGCGTTGAAGGCCCAGCGGGAGTTGATACGCAGTATTTT. Its protein product is CSVEGPAGVDTQYF.

This sequence joins TRBV6-5 and TRBJ2-3; D gene unclear. This CDR3 has 14 amino acids. The germline V gene has CDR1 MNHEY and CDR2 SVGAGI. V was clipped by 3 bases and J by 1 base, with 8 bases between them. CDR3 bases: TGTGCCAGCAGTTATGTTAGGGGCACAGATACGCAGTATTTT. Its protein product is CASSYVRGTDTQYF.

V usage is TRBV7-2 and J usage is TRBJ2-3, with a possible D match to TRBD2 (6 bases). Germline values: CDR1 SGHTA, CDR2 FQGNSA. This CDR3 comprises 16 residues. Trimming took 5 bases from V and 2 from J, leaving 17 bases between them. CDR3 nucleotides: TGTGCCAGCAGCCAACATGGGACTTCCCCCACAGATACGCAGTATTTT. Amino acids: CASSQHGTSPTDTQYF.